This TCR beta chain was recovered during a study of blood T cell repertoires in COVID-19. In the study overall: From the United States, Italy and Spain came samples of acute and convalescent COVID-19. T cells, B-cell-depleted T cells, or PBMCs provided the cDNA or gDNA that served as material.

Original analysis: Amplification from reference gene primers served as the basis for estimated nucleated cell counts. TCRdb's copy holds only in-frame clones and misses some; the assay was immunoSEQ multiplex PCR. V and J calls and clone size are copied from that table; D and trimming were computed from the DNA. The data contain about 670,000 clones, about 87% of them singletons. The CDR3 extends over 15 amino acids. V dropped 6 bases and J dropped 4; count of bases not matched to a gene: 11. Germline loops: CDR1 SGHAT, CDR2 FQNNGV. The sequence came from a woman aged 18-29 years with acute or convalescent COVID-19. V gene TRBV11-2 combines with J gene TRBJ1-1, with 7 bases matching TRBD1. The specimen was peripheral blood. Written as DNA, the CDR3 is TGTGCCAGCAGTCCCTCGACAGGGCTAATCACTGAAGCTTTCTTT. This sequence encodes CASSPSTGLITEAFF.